This T cell receptor (beta chain) was sequenced during a study of T cell repertoires in aging, cancer and after chemotherapy. Trimming took off 4 bases at V and 3 bases at J, with 7 bases between the two ends. This CDR3 comprises 13 residues. Germline V lookup: CDR1 MNHEY, CDR2 SVGAGI. Peripheral blood genomic DNA, not sorted cells or RNA, was the template. Multiplex touch-down PCR with TRB-A/B primers amplified rearranged V-D-J TRB sequences. TCRdb analysed the multiplex PCR reads with MiXCR anew, one entry per CDR3 protein. The table has 5,000 to 6,000 distinct CDR3 sequences, approximately 21% seen once. This clonotype qualifies as medium-sized.

Sequences were obtained from blood. This sequence joins TRBV6-5 and TRBJ1-5; TRBD1 might be the D (5 bases). The source is a human donor in good health. The donor label of this sample is uncertain. The CDR3 nucleotides read TGTGCCAGCAGTTCGGGACTCAATCAGCCCCAGCATTTT. It encodes CASSSGLNQPQHF.